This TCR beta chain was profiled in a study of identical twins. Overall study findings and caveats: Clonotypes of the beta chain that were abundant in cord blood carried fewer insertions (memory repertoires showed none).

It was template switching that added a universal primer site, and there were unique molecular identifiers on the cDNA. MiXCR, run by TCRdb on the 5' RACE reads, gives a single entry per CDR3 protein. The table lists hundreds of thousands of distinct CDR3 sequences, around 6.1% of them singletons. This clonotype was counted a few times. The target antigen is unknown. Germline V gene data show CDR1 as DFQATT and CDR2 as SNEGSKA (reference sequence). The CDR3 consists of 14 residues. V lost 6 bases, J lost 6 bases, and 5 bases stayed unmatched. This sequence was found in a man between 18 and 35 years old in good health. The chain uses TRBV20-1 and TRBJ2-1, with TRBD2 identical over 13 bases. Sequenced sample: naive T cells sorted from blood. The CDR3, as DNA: TGCAGTGCGCTTAGGACTAGCGGGGGCAATGAGCAGTTCTTC. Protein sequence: CSALRTSGGNEQFF.